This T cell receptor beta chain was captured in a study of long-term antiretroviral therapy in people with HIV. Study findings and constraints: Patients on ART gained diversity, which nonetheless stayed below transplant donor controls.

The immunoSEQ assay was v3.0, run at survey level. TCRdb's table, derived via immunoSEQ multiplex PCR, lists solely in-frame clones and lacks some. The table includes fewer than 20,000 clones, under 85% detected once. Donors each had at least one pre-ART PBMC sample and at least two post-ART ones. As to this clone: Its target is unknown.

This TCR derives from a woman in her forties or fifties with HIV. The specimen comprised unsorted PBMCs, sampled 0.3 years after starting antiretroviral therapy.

The CDR3 region has the DNA TGTGCCAGCAGCTTGGTCGACAGGGGTTTCACTGAAGCTTTCTTT. Translated, it gives CASSLVDRGFTEAFF. J is TRBJ1-1 and V is TRBV5-5, with 8 bases lining up with TRBD1. The CDR3 is made up of 15 amino acids. Germline V gives CDR1 SGHKS, CDR2 YYEKEE (reference sequence). J was trimmed by 4 bases and V by 0 bases; bases with no gene match: 5.